One and the same sample provided the 27 T cell receptor beta chains below, sequenced in a study of blood T cell repertoires in COVID-19 (dated by TCRdb to 2018 to 2021). Library prep was done by the immunoSEQ multiplex PCR assay. TCRdb mirrors the immuneACCESS table, restricted to in-frame sequences. Some clones are absent from its copies; in checked studies, under half trace to an unresolved V gene, and the reason for the others is unknown. In all, the sample holds some 210,000 clones, and under 90% of those were seen once. About 6% of the sample comes from the top ten. The sample consisted of peripheral blood. The receptors originated from a man aged 55 to 70 who had recovered from COVID-19.

The CDR3 sequence: CATRKQGVDTQYF. In DNA form, the CDR3 reads TGTGCCACCAGAAAACAGGGGGTTGATACGCAGTATTTT. V gene TRBV24-1 combines with J gene TRBJ2-3; 8 bases map to TRBD1. CDR3 length: 13 amino acids. Germline V lookup: CDR1 KGHDR, CDR2 SFDVKD. V dropped 7 bases and J dropped 6; count of bases not matched to a gene: 5.

V and J are TRBV12-3 or TRBV12-4 and TRBJ1-1; D is unresolved. The CDR3 has 13 amino acids. V lost 2 bases, J lost 4 bases, and 8 bases lay in between. The DNA of the CDR3 is TGTGCCAGCAGTTTAACGCGGCGCACTGAAGCTTTCTTT. It codes for CASSLTRRTEAFF.

The count of this clone is one. The chain employs TRBV4-1 and TRBJ2-7; 7 bases are a match to TRBD2. Per germline, CDR1 MGHRA and CDR2 YSYEKL. The junction had 9 bases not matched to a gene; V was cut back by 3 bases and J by 7 bases. The CDR3 covers 14 residues. The CDR3 sequence: CASSQRESLREQYF. CDR3 nucleotides: TGCGCCAGCAGCCAGCGGGAGAGCCTACGGGAGCAGTACTTC.

V and J are TRBV19 and TRBJ1-2; the match to TRBD1 covers 9 bases. V lost 3 bases to trimming and J lost 2 bases; unmatched junction nucleotides: 4. The CDR3 totals 15 residues. CDR1 is LNHDA and CDR2 is SQIVND in the germline V gene (reference sequence). The CDR3 bases are TGTGCCAGTAGTATCTCCGGGACAGGGAACTATGGCTACACCTTC. It translates to CASSISGTGNYGYTF. The whole variable domain, remainder taken from reference TRBV19 and TRBJ1-2, is DGGITQSPKYLFRKEGQNVTLSCEQNLNHDAMYWYRQDPGQGLRLIYYSQIVNDFQKGDIAEGYSVSREKKESFPLTVTSAQKNPTAFYLCASSISGTGNYGYTFGSGTRLTVV.

The chain is built from TRBV5-1 and TRBJ1-2; 7 nucleotides agree with TRBD1. The CDR3 contains 16 residues. J gave up 7 bases and V 3 bases, and 15 bases lay outside the gene matches. Germline CDR1 reads SGHRS; CDR2 reads YFSETQ. Written as DNA, the CDR3 is TGCGCCAGCAGCTCCTTCCAGACAGGGACACTGCTTGGCTACACCTTC. As protein: CASSSFQTGTLLGYTF.

The chain combines TRBV3-1 (or the pseudogene TRBV3-2) with TRBJ2-7, with a weak D call TRBD1 (6 bases). From germline, CDR1 is LGHDT and CDR2 YNNKEL (reference sequence). V gave up 4 bases and J gave up 6 bases, with 13 bases separating them. CDR3 length: 13 residues. CDR3 loop: CASSLPGTSEQYF. The CDR3 DNA follows: TGTGCCAGCAGCCTCCCCGGGACATCCGAGCAGTACTTC.

This chain links TRBV5-6 with TRBJ1-3, with a tentative D call TRBD1 (6 bases). V was trimmed by 3 bases and J by 0 bases, leaving 10 bases between them. This CDR3 is built from 15 residues. Germline CDR1 and CDR2: SGHDT and YYEEEE. CDR3 DNA: TGTGCCAGCAGCTCACTACAGGGCTCTGGAAACACCATATATTTT. This gives the protein CASSSLQGSGNTIYF.

This chain connects TRBV7-2 to TRBJ2-3, with 8 bases fitting TRBD1. The CDR3 consists of 16 residues. The junction had 7 bases not matched to a gene; V was cut back by 3 bases and J by 2 bases. Germline CDR1 reads SGHTA; CDR2 reads FQGNSA. The CDR3 region has the DNA TGTGCCAGCAGCTTTTACGGGACAGGCCTCACAGATACGCAGTATTTT. Translation gives CASSFYGTGLTDTQYF.

This chain uses TRBV20-1 with TRBJ1-2, with D unresolved. This CDR3 has 13 amino acids. From germline, CDR1 is DFQATT and CDR2 SNEGSKA (reference sequence). Trimming pared 3 bases from V and 3 bases from J, leaving 11 bases between. As DNA, the CDR3 is TGCAGTGCTAGTGCTACGTTGGACTATGGCTACACCTTC. Translated, it gives CSASATLDYGYTF.

This clone was observed a single time. The chain has TRBV19 and TRBJ1-2, with D unresolved. V was shortened by 6 bases and J by 6 bases, with 17 bases between the two germline ends. The germline gives CDR1 LNHDA, CDR2 SQIVND (reference sequence). There are 14 residues in the CDR3. In DNA, the CDR3 is TGTGCCAGTAGCCCCTCCTGGGCCCGCGATGGCTACACCTTC. Encoded protein: CASSPSWARDGYTF.

The V and J genes are TRBV7-8 and TRBJ2-5; no reliable D call. The CDR3 is made up of 14 amino acids. CDR1 is SGHVS and CDR2 is FQNEAQ in the germline V gene. Trimming pared 1 base from V and 4 bases from J, leaving 10 bases between. Here the CDR3 reads CASSLDGFGETQYF. The CDR3 DNA sequence: TGTGCCAGCAGCTTAGACGGGTTTGGAGAGACCCAGTACTTC.

This clone was counted once. The chain couples TRBV30 to TRBJ1-1; the D gene is possibly TRBD1 (5 bases). Germline CDR1 GTSNPN, CDR2 SVGIG (reference sequence). The CDR3 runs to 12 residues. V shed 4 bases and J shed 3 bases, with 9 bases lying between them. CDR3 in DNA: TGTGCCTGGACGGGGGGTCACACTGAAGCTTTCTTT. Protein product: CAWTGGHTEAFF.

The chain combines TRBV28 with TRBJ1-3; a possible D gene is TRBD1 (5 bases). V lost 1 base to trimming and J lost 4 bases, with 14 bases between them. CDR3 length: 16 residues. CDR1 and CDR2 from the germline V gene are MDHEN and SYDVKM. CDR3 nucleotides: TGTGCCAGCAGTTTATTGTCAGGGTCGTTGGGAAACACCATATATTTT. Translation: CASSLLSGSLGNTIYF.

DNA for the CDR3: TGTGCCAGCAGCTCGGGGGGACACACTTTGGGAAACACCATATATTTT. It translates to CASSSGGHTLGNTIYF. This chain connects TRBV5-4 to TRBJ1-3; tentatively, D is TRBD1 (6 bases). This CDR3 comprises 16 residues. Trimming shortened V by 3 bases and J by 4 bases, and 17 bases separated the two germline ends. Germline assignment: CDR1 SGHNT and CDR2 YYREEE (reference sequence).

The V gene is TRBV2, the J gene TRBJ1-1; TRBD1 is a possible D gene (6 bases). This CDR3 spans 15 amino acids. The germline V gene encodes CDR1 SNHLY and CDR2 FYNNEI. V lost 3 bases, J lost 0 bases, and 11 bases lay in between. In DNA form, the CDR3 reads TGTGCCAGCAGTGAGCAGGGGCAGCTGAACACTGAAGCTTTCTTT. Protein sequence: CASSEQGQLNTEAFF.

This clone was detected only a few times. The genes are TRBV19 and TRBJ2-7; 11 bases map to TRBD1. Per the germline V gene, CDR1 is LNHDA and CDR2 is SQIVND (reference sequence). V lost 5 bases to trimming and J lost 8 bases; unmatched junction nucleotides: 8. The CDR3 is 14 amino acids. The CDR3 DNA reads TGTGCCAGTAGTGGAACCGGGACAGGGGGTAAGCAGTACTTC. Its translation: CASSGTGTGGKQYF.

The rearrangement joins TRBV19 to TRBJ1-1, with D perhaps TRBD1 (6 bases). Germline CDR1 and CDR2: LNHDA and SQIVND (reference sequence). The CDR3 length is 14 residues. Trimming stripped 7 bases from V and 0 bases from J, with 12 bases between. The CDR3 sequence: CASNPGHLNTEAFF. In nucleotides, the CDR3 is TGTGCCAGTAATCCGGGACACTTGAACACTGAAGCTTTCTTT.

The chain joins TRBV3-1 (or the pseudogene TRBV3-2) to TRBJ2-5, with 11 bases that match TRBD1. The CDR3 totals 15 residues. Trimming removed 4 bases from V and 6 bases from J; junction bases left unmatched: 7. Germline values: CDR1 LGHDT, CDR2 YNNKEL (reference sequence). The CDR3 DNA follows: TGTGCCAGCAGCCGAGGGACAGGGGGTACGAAGACCCAGTACTTC. This codes for CASSRGTGGTKTQYF.

The gene calls are TRBV7-9 and TRBJ1-2, with 7 bases that match TRBD1. Per the germline V gene, CDR1 is SEHNR and CDR2 is FQNEAQ (reference sequence). The CDR3 length is 17 residues. The V segment lost 5 bases and the J segment 2 bases; nucleotides outside the gene matches: 14. CDR3 sequence: CASSRLGQVSQNYGYTF. Here the CDR3 DNA reads TGTGCCAGCAGCAGACTAGGACAGGTCTCCCAGAACTATGGCTACACCTTC.

The V call is TRBV28, the J call TRBJ1-1; D gene uncertain. CDR3 length equals 14 residues. In germline, CDR1 is MDHEN, CDR2 SYDVKM. V was pared by 2 bases and J by 3 bases, with 10 bases between. The CDR3 DNA follows: TGTGCCAGCAGTTTAGGATGGGCTGACACTGAAGCTTTCTTT. As protein: CASSLGWADTEAFF.

The chain employs TRBV2 and TRBJ2-1, with D perhaps matching TRBD1 (6 bases). The germline V gene has CDR1 SNHLY and CDR2 FYNNEI. The CDR3 is 12 residues long. Trimming took 5 bases from V and 6 from J, leaving 8 bases between them. Here the CDR3 DNA reads TGTGCCAGCAGTTCGGACAGCAATGAGCAGTTCTTC. Protein sequence: CASSSDSNEQFF.

The rearrangement uses TRBV2 and TRBJ2-2, with 8 nucleotides matching TRBD1. From germline, CDR1 is SNHLY and CDR2 FYNNEI. The CDR3 contains 16 residues. Trimming removed 5 bases from V and 5 bases from J; junction bases left unmatched: 10. This chain's CDR3 is CASSWTGPKGTGELFF. For the CDR3, the DNA is TGTGCCAGCAGTTGGACAGGGCCAAAGGGAACCGGGGAGCTGTTTTTT.

CDR3 loop: CATSRVGGSNQPQHF. The CDR3 nucleotides are TGTGCCACCAGCAGAGTAGGGGGTAGCAATCAGCCCCAGCATTTT. The chain has TRBV15 and TRBJ1-5; D possibly corresponds to TRBD1 (6 bases). Looked up from germline, CDR1 is LNHNV and CDR2 is YYDKDF (reference sequence). The CDR3 is 15 residues long. The V end was cut by 1 base, the J end by 0 bases, with 7 bases between.

The genes are TRBV3-1 (or the pseudogene TRBV3-2) and TRBJ1-6; D gene uncertain. CDR1 and CDR2 (germline): LGHDT, YNNKEL (reference sequence). The germline V and J ends were trimmed by 1 base and 4 bases, with 11 bases remaining between them. The CDR3 totals 16 residues. CDR3 residues: CASSQVPSGYNSPLHF. The CDR3 region has the DNA TGTGCCAGCAGCCAAGTCCCATCAGGTTATAATTCACCCCTCCACTTT.

The chain joins TRBV11-3 to TRBJ2-7; TRBD2 matches at 7 bases. V was pared by 5 bases and J by 2 bases, with 6 bases of the junction left unmatched. The germline gives CDR1 SGHNT, CDR2 YENEEA. The CDR3 has 14 amino acids. In DNA form, the CDR3 reads TGTGCCAGCAGCCCCTCGGGGGGACCCTACGAGCAGTACTTC. This gives the protein CASSPSGGPYEQYF. The full variable domain, rest sourced from reference TRBV11-3 and TRBJ2-7, is EAGVVQSPRYKIIEKKQPVAFWCNPISGHNTLYWYLQNLGQGPELLIRYENEEAVDDSQLPKDRFSAERLKGVDSTLKIQPAELGDSAVYLCASSPSGGPYEQYFGPGTRLTVT.

The chain combines TRBV27 with TRBJ2-7; D call uncertain. Germline V gene lookup returns CDR1 MNHEY and CDR2 SMNVEV (reference sequence). The germline V and J ends were trimmed by 6 bases and 6 bases, with 12 bases remaining between them. This CDR3 is built from 12 residues. Here the CDR3 reads CASRTSFAEQYF. The CDR3 nucleotides are TGTGCCAGCAGAACTTCTTTTGCCGAGCAGTACTTC.

V and J are TRBV5-1 and TRBJ2-1; the D gene is possibly TRBD2 (6 bases). CDR1 and CDR2 (germline): SGHRS, YFSETQ. This CDR3 contains 14 residues. V shed 1 base and J shed 7 bases, with 12 bases lying between them. CDR3 in amino acids: CASSLRSGRNEQFF. CDR3 coding DNA: TGCGCCAGCAGCTTGAGAAGCGGGCGGAATGAGCAGTTCTTC.